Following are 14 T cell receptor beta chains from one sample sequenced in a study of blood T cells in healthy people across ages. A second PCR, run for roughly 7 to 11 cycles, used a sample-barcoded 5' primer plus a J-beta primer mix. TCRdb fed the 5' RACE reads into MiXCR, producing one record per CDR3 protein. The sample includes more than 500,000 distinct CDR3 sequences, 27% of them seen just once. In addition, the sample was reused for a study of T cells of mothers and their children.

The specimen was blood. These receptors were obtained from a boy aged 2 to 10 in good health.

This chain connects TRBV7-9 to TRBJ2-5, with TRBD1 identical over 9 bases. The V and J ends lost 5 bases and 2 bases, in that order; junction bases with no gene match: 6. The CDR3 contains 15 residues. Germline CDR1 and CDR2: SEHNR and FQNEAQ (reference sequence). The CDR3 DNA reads TGTGCCAGCAGCCACCGGGACAGGGAACAAGAGACCCAGTACTTC. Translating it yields CASSHRDREQETQYF.

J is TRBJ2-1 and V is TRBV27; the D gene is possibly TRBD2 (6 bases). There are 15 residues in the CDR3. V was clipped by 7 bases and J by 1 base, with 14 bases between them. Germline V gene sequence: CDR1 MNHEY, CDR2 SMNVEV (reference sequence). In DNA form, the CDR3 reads TGTGCCAGCACTATGAGTAGCGGATCCTACAATGAGCAGTTCTTC. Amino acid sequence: CASTMSSGSYNEQFF.

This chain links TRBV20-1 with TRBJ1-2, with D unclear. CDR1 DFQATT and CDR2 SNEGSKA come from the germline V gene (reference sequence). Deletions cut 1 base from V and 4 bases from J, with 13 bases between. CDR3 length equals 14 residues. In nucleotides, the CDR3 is TGCAGTGCTAGAGTTTCGGATGGCAGCTATGGCTACACCTTC. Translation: CSARVSDGSYGYTF.

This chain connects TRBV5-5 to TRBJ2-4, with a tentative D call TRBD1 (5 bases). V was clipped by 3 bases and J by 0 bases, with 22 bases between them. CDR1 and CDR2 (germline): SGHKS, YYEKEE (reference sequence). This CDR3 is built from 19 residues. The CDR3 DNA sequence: TGTGCCAGCAGCTCCCTAAGGGTCTTGGGGCCGCTAGCCAAAAACATTCAGTACTTC. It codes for CASSSLRVLGPLAKNIQYF.

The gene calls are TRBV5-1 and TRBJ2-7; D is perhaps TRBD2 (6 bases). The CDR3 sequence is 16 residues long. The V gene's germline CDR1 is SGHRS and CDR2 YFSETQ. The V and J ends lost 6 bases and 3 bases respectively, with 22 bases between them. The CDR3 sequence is CASTANAMNGGYEQYF. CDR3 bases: TGCGCCAGCACAGCAAATGCGATGAACGGGGGCTACGAGCAGTACTTC. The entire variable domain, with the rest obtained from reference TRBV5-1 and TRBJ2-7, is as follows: KAGVTQTPRYLIKTRGQQVTLSCSPISGHRSVSWYQQTPGQGLQFLFEYFSETQRNKGNFPGRFSGRQFSNSRSEMNVSTLELGDSALYLCASTANAMNGGYEQYFGPGTRLTVT.

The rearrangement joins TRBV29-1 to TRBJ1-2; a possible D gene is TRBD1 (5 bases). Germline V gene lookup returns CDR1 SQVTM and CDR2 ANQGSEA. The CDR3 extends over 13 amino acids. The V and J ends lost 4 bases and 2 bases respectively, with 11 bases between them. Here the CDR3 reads CSVGRGPNYGYTF. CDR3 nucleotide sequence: TGCAGCGTTGGGAGGGGACCCAACTATGGCTACACCTTC.

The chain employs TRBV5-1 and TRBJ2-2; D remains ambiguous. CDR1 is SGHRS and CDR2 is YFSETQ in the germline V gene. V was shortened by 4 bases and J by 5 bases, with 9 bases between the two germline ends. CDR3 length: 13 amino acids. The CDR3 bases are TGCGCCAGCAGCCCAGGTGCAACCGGGGAGCTGTTTTTT. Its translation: CASSPGATGELFF.

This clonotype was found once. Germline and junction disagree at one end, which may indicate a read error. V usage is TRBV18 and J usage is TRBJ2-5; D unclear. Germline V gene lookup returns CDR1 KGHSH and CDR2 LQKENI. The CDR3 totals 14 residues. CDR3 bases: TGTTCCAGCTCCCCCGGTTGGGGTCCGGAGACCCAGTACTTC. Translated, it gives CSSSPGWGPETQYF.

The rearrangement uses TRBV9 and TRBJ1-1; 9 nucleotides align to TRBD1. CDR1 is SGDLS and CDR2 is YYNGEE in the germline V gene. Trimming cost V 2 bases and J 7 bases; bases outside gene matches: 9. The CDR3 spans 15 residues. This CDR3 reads CASSVFTGGRLEAFF. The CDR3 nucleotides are TGTGCCAGCAGCGTTTTCACAGGGGGCCGCCTTGAAGCTTTCTTT.

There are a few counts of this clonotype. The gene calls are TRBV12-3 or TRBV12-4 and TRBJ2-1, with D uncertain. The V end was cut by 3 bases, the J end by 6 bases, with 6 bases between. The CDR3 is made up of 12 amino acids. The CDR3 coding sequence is TGTGCCAGCAGTTTGAGGCCCAATGAGCAGTTCTTC. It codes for CASSLRPNEQFF.

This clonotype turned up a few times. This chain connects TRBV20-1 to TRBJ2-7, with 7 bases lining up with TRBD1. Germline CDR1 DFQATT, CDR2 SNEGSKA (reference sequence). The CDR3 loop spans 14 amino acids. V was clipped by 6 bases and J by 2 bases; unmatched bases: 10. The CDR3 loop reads CSAEQGNRAYEQYF. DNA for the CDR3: TGCAGTGCCGAACAGGGGAATAGGGCCTACGAGCAGTACTTC.

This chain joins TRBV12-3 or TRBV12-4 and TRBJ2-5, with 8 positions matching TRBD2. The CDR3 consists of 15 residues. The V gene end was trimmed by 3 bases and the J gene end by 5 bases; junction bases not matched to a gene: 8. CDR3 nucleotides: TGTGCCAGCAGTTTTTACGGGGGGGTGGGGGAGACCCAGTACTTC. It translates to CASSFYGGVGETQYF.

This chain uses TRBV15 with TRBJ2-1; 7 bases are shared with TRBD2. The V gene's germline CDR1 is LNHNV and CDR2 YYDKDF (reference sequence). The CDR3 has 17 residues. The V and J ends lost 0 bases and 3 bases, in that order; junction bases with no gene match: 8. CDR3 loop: CATSREMWASGYNEQFF. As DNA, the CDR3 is TGTGCCACCAGCAGAGAAATGTGGGCTAGCGGCTACAATGAGCAGTTCTTC. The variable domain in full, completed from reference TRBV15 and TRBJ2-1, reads DAMVIQNPRYQVTQFGKPVTLSCSQTLNHNVMYWYQQKSSQAPKLLFHYYDKDFNNEADTPDNFQSRRPNTSFCFLDIRSPGLGDTAMYLCATSREMWASGYNEQFFGPGTRLTVL.

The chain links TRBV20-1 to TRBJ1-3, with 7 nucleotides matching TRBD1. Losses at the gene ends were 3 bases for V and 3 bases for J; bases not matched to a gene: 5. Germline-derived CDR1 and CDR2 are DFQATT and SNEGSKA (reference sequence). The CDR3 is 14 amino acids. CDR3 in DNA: TGCAGTGCTAGTAGTCGGACAGGTGGAAACACCATATATTTT. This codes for CSASSRTGGNTIYF.